The clone carrying this T cell receptor beta chain has only a few counts. What it binds is not known. There are 13 residues in the CDR3. Germline assignment: CDR1 SNHLY and CDR2 FYNNEI. The germline V and J ends were trimmed by 7 bases and 2 bases, with 11 bases remaining between them. The data were obtained in a study of OX40 agonist ivuxolimab in advanced cancers. Study-level findings and limits: Also showing low normalized T-cell clonal expansion were some of the nonresponders.

Measured with immunoSEQ multiplex PCR; TCRdb has only the in-frame clones, and not every one. The sample records roughly 56,000 clones, approximately 83% being singletons. Baseline was the first blood sampling point, followed by cycle 4 day 1 and cycle 7 day 1. Specimen: CD4+ or CD8+ T cells sorted from blood, collected in a trial of the OX40 agonist ivuxolimab. The chain has TRBV2 and TRBJ1-2, with no clear D. This clonotype originated in an adult with an advanced solid tumor such as melanoma, head and neck, liver or kidney cancer. The CDR3 sequence: CASTLDTNYGYTF. As DNA, the CDR3 is TGTGCCAGCACCCTTGACACCAACTATGGCTACACCTTC.